Following are 19 T cell receptor beta chains from one sample sequenced in a study of early T cells in non-severe SARS-CoV-2 infection. TCRdb used MiXCR to reprocess the 5' RACE reads, holding one entry per CDR3 protein. Altogether about 98,000 distinct CDR3 sequences are present, under 15% being singletons, with the ten largest covering 6.2%. The sequenced material came from whole blood. These receptors were taken from an adult who was a healthcare worker with PCR-confirmed SARS-CoV-2 infection or an uninfected control (not recorded which).

Comment on this clonotype: Possible read error: a much larger clone is one base away. The conserved final phenylalanine or tryptophan is absent from the CDR3, which likely points to a read error. This chain uses TRBV7-2 with TRBJ2-3; 8 nucleotides align to TRBD2. The J segment lost 4 bases and the V segment lost 3 bases, leaving 6 bases of the junction unmatched. This CDR3 has 15 residues. CDR1 and CDR2 (germline): SGHTA, FQGNSA. The CDR3 loop is CASSFRGRFSDTQYY. CDR3 nucleotide sequence: TGTGCCAGCAGCTTTCGCGGGAGGTTTTCAGATACGCAGTATTAT.

The V gene is TRBV12-3 or TRBV12-4, the J gene TRBJ1-1, with D unclear. This CDR3 has 11 residues. Trimming shortened V by 1 base and J by 6 bases, and 3 bases separated the two germline ends. The DNA of the CDR3 is TGTGCCAGCAGTTTAGGGGCTGAAGCTTTCTTT. It specifies CASSLGAEAFF.

This clonotype was picked up a small number of times. The chain employs TRBV7-2 and TRBJ2-7; D call uncertain. CDR1 and CDR2 (germline): SGHTA, FQGNSA. The ends were cut back, 2 bases at V and 4 bases at J, with 6 bases in the middle. This CDR3 region has 12 residues. CDR3 sequence (DNA): TGTGCCAGCAGCTTAACTGCGTACGAGCAGTACTTC. The encoded protein is CASSLTAYEQYF.

This clonotype was counted a few times. The V call is TRBV6-2 or TRBV6-3, the J call TRBJ2-7, with TRBD2 matching over 15 bases. Germline V gene sequence: CDR1 MNHEY, CDR2 SVGEGT. The ends lost 2 bases at V and 7 bases at J; junction bases unmatched: 6. The CDR3 runs 16 residues. CDR3 sequence reads: CASSYDGTSGRREQYF. In DNA form, the CDR3 reads TGTGCCAGCAGTTACGACGGGACTAGCGGGAGGAGGGAGCAGTACTTC.

This clonotype turned up a few times. J is TRBJ1-1 and V is TRBV2; D perhaps matches TRBD1 (5 bases). With 6 bases removed from V and 1 base from J, the gap between germline ends came to 12 bases. The CDR3 sequence is 14 residues long. Germline V CDR1 and CDR2: SNHLY, FYNNEI. DNA of the CDR3: TGTGCCAGCAGCGCCGGCAGGGAGAACACTGAAGCTTTCTTT. Translated: CASSAGRENTEAFF.

The rearrangement links TRBV7-9 to TRBJ1-2, with no clear D. Trimming pared 2 bases from V and 0 bases from J, leaving 7 bases between. Per germline, CDR1 SEHNR and CDR2 FQNEAQ (reference sequence). The CDR3 runs to 14 residues. CDR3 sequence reads: CASSLTDANYGYTF. CDR3 sequence (DNA): TGTGCCAGCAGCTTAACAGACGCTAACTATGGCTACACCTTC. The entire variable domain, with the rest obtained from reference TRBV7-9 and TRBJ1-2, is as follows: DTGVSQNPRHKITKRGQNVTFRCDPISEHNRLYWYRQTLGQGPEFLTYFQNEAQLEKSRLLSDRFSAERPKGSFSTLEIQRTEQGDSAMYLCASSLTDANYGYTFGSGTRLTVV.

This clonotype has ten or more counts. The V gene is TRBV7-8, the J gene TRBJ2-3; TRBD2 agrees at 10 bases. This CDR3 is built from 16 residues. Germline V CDR1 and CDR2: SGHVS, FQNEAQ. Trimming at V came to 4 bases and at J to 5 bases, leaving 9 bases not matched to a gene. The CDR3 is CASSSLAGEMGDTQYF. CDR3 sequence (DNA): TGTGCCAGCAGCTCCCTAGCGGGAGAGATGGGAGATACGCAGTATTTT.

This clonotype was seen repeatedly, ten times or more. The V gene is TRBV5-6, the J gene TRBJ2-3; D might be TRBD1 or TRBD2, each matching 5 bases. Per the germline V gene, CDR1 is SGHDT and CDR2 is YYEEEE. There are 15 residues in the CDR3. V lost 0 bases and J lost 6, with 14 bases in between. For the CDR3, the DNA is TGTGCCAGCAGCTTGGTTGGGACCCCCACTGATACGCAGTATTTT. It specifies CASSLVGTPTDTQYF. The whole variable domain, filled in from reference TRBV5-6 and TRBJ2-3, reads DAGVTQSPTHLIKTRGQQVTLRCSPKSGHDTVSWYQQALGQGPQFIFQYYEEEERQRGNFPDRFSGHQFPNYSSELNVNALLLGDSALYLCASSLVGTPTDTQYFGPGTRLTVL.

This clonotype appeared a few times. The V call is TRBV20-1, the J call TRBJ2-7; 7 nucleotides line up with TRBD2. Per the germline V gene, CDR1 is DFQATT and CDR2 is SNEGSKA (reference sequence). This CDR3 region has 14 residues. With 5 bases clipped from V and 3 bases from J, the junction kept 10 bases outside the gene matches. CDR3 coding DNA: TGCAGTGCTGGTATAGCTAGCGGCAACTACGAGCAGTACTTC. Amino acids: CSAGIASGNYEQYF.

The sample holds many counts of this clonotype. The chain is built from TRBV5-6 and TRBJ2-1, with 9 nucleotides matching TRBD2. V lost 1 base and J lost 2; bases outside the gene matches: 4. CDR1 and CDR2 (germline): SGHDT, YYEEEE. The CDR3 has 16 residues. CDR3 bases: TGTGCCAGCAGCTTGTTCCTAGCGGGACCCTACAATGAGCAGTTCTTC. As protein: CASSLFLAGPYNEQFF.

This clonotype was detected only a few times. J is TRBJ2-1 and V is TRBV11-2, with D perhaps being TRBD1 or TRBD2 (5 bases each). This CDR3 contains 12 residues. Germline-derived CDR1 and CDR2 are SGHAT and FQNNGV. Trimming took off 5 bases at V and 6 bases at J, with 8 bases between the two ends. This chain's CDR3 is CASSDGTNEQFF. In DNA form, the CDR3 reads TGTGCCAGCAGCGACGGGACCAATGAGCAGTTCTTC.

This clonotype was observed many times. The chain couples TRBV6-6 to TRBJ1-5; maybe TRBD1 (5 bases). The germline gives CDR1 MNHNY, CDR2 SVGAGI (reference sequence). This CDR3 is 16 amino acids long. The V end was cut by 5 bases, the J end by 2 bases, with 16 bases between. This CDR3 is CASSVTLRVGNQPQHF. CDR3 in DNA: TGTGCCAGCAGTGTCACCCTCAGGGTTGGCAATCAGCCCCAGCATTTT.

This clonotype has just a few counts. The chain couples TRBV11-1 to TRBJ2-1; D is perhaps TRBD1 or TRBD2 (5 bases each). V lost 0 bases, J lost 8 bases, and 5 bases lay in between. Looked up from germline, CDR1 is SGHAT and CDR2 is FQDESV (reference sequence). The CDR3 extends over 12 amino acids. Here the CDR3 DNA reads TGTGCCAGCAGCTTAGCGGGGGATGAGCAGTTCTTC. Amino acid sequence: CASSLAGDEQFF.

This chain connects TRBV20-1 to TRBJ2-1; D is possibly TRBD2 (5 bases). Germline-derived CDR1 and CDR2 are DFQATT and SNEGSKA (reference sequence). The CDR3 sequence is 15 residues long. The V gene lost 5 bases and the J gene lost 1 base, with 15 bases spanning the gap. CDR3 nucleotides: TGCAGTGCTTGGGTGTCGGGAATGTCCTACAATGAGCAGTTCTTC. It translates to CSAWVSGMSYNEQFF.

The J gene is TRBJ2-7, the V gene TRBV19; D might be TRBD2 (6 bases). This CDR3 has 14 residues. The germline gives CDR1 LNHDA, CDR2 SQIVND (reference sequence). Deletions cut 5 bases from V and 5 bases from J, with 16 bases between. CDR3 in DNA: TGTGCCAGTAGTGCTATGGGAGGCCCCCACGAGCAGTACTTC. The encoded protein is CASSAMGGPHEQYF.

The sample holds one count of this clonotype. The chain carries TRBV7-9 and TRBJ1-1; D remains unclear. There are 12 residues in the CDR3. The germline V gene encodes CDR1 SEHNR and CDR2 FQNEAQ (reference sequence). Trimming cost V 5 bases and J 5 bases, with 9 bases left between them. The CDR3 protein is CASSPGRTEAFF. The CDR3 nucleotides read TGTGCCAGCAGCCCAGGTAGGACTGAAGCTTTCTTT.

This clonotype was seen more than once but under ten times. V is TRBV20-1 and J is TRBJ2-1; the match to TRBD1 covers 8 bases. The germline V gene has CDR1 DFQATT and CDR2 SNEGSKA (reference sequence). The CDR3 loop spans 11 amino acids. V lost 7 bases to trimming and J lost 8 bases; unmatched junction nucleotides: 4. The CDR3 bases are TGCAGTGTATCACAGGGGGATGAGCAGTTCTTC. Its translation: CSVSQGDEQFF.

This clonotype was picked up many times. This chain connects TRBV28 to TRBJ1-2; a weak D match, TRBD1 (5 bases). V was clipped by 6 bases and J by 5 bases, with 13 bases between them. Germline V gene lookup returns CDR1 MDHEN and CDR2 SYDVKM. The CDR3 has 13 residues. The DNA for the CDR3 is TGTGCCAGCAGCTTCGACAGTAGATATGGCTACACCTTC. Its translation: CASSFDSRYGYTF.

In its sample, this clonotype was seen many times. This chain connects TRBV20-1 to TRBJ2-1; 9 nucleotides line up with TRBD2. CDR1 and CDR2 from the germline V gene are DFQATT and SNEGSKA (reference sequence). CDR3 length: 12 residues. The J segment lost 12 bases and the V segment lost 6 bases, leaving 9 bases of the junction unmatched. The CDR3 here is CSAVGLALTQFF. In DNA, the CDR3 is TGCAGTGCCGTGGGACTAGCATTAACGCAGTTCTTC.